This T cell receptor (beta chain) was sequenced in a study of glioma-infiltrating T cells after dendritic cell vaccination. Study-wide context: Patients received three intradermal dendritic cell vaccine injections at biweekly intervals.

Time point described: after dendritic cell vaccination, including at tumor progression/relapse. Before vaccination, two weeks after the third vaccination, and at progression, PBMC were collected. J gave up 2 bases and V 4 bases, and 8 bases lay outside the gene matches. In germline, CDR1 is MNHEY, CDR2 SVGAGI. The CDR3 has 16 residues. TCRB CDR3 was amplified from 2 ug genomic DNA or less. Primers: 60 V beta forward and 13 J beta reverse. Produced via immunoSEQ multiplex PCR; TCRdb's table is partial and in-frame only. This sample has 90,000 or so clones, with roughly four fifths found just once. The sample consisted of blood, taken after dendritic cell vaccination. The chain employs TRBV6-5 and TRBJ1-5; 7 nucleotides line up with TRBD1. This TCR derives from a human donor with glioblastoma. The DNA of the CDR3 is TGTGCCAGCAGTTCCGTGACAGGGATGGGCAATCAGCCCCAGCATTTT. Protein: CASSSVTGMGNQPQHF.